Sequencing of this T cell receptor (beta chain) was carried out in a study of cytomegalovirus exposure and HLA in healthy donors. Study results and limitations: Further analysis, carried out later, found HLA-associated TCR beta chains more clonally expanded than equally common other chains.

Points on this clone: Its specificity is not known.

When sampled, the donors appeared nominally healthy, though they likely had unrecorded immune exposures. Trimming left V 5 bases short and J 2 bases short, with 13 bases between. The CDR3 extends over 15 amino acids. The germline CDR1 and CDR2 sequences are MNHEY and SMNVEV (reference sequence). PCR employed 60 Vbeta and 13 Jbeta primers. This table comes from immunoSEQ multiplex PCR, and its TCRdb copy is limited to in-frame clones, with some not included. In the table there are about 150,000 clones, less than 80% of which are singletons. This clonotype was obtained from a middle-aged man in good health and CMV-seropositive. Input material: PBMCs. This sequence joins TRBV27 and TRBJ2-1, with a possible D match to TRBD2 (6 bases). The CDR3 reads CASSLLAVTYNEQFF. The CDR3 nucleotides are TGTGCCAGCAGTCTATTAGCGGTGACCTACAATGAGCAGTTCTTC.